This TCR beta chain was obtained from a study of shared clonotypes between healthy human individuals. V lost 6 bases and J 0 bases, leaving 8 bases between the germline ends. CDR3 length equals 13 residues. Germline CDR1 is MNHNS and CDR2 is SASEGT. The protocol was immunoSEQ multiplex PCR, while the TCRdb copy is restricted to in-frame clones and leaves out a portion. Among roughly 2.2 million clones listed, 90% to 95% were seen once. The chain is built from TRBV6-1 and TRBJ1-1, with a tentative D call TRBD1 (6 bases). This TCR came from a man younger than 30 in good health. Some clones in this sample may be carry-over from other donors' samples. Specimen: naive CD4+ T cells from PBMCs. Subset described: CD45RA+ positively selected. CDR3 in DNA: TGTGCCAGCAGAGGGGGGGTGAACACTGAAGCTTTCTTT. Translation gives CASRGGVNTEAFF.